This paragraph reports one T cell receptor (beta chain). The target antigen is unknown. This sample is drawn from a study of T cell responses to AZD1222 COVID-19 vaccine. Study-wide results and limits: Of spike-specific TCRs, nearly half reportedly target regions left unmutated in variants. Spike-specific TCR breadth and depth rose after two AZD1222 doses.

Trimming cost V 6 bases and J 5 bases, with 13 bases left between them. The CDR3 spans 13 residues. From germline, CDR1 is WNHNN and CDR2 SYGVQD (reference sequence). TCRdb keeps only in-frame clones here, not all; method: immunoSEQ multiplex PCR. The sample holds around 150,000 clones; roughly 92% are singletons and the top ten take approximately 0.6%. The chain employs TRBV10-1 and TRBJ1-2; TRBD1 is a possible D gene (6 bases). Sequenced material: peripheral blood, taken on day 0 of AZD1222 vaccination. The TCR comes from an adult in good health. CDR3 nucleotide sequence: TGCGCCAGCAGCTTCGGACAGATGTATGGCTACACCTTC. Translated, it gives CASSFGQMYGYTF.